This T cell receptor (beta chain) was obtained from a study of T cells after yellow fever vaccination. In the study overall: SMART-Seq v4 Ultra Low Input prepared libraries from low-cell fractions. The study, taken as a whole, reports: Reappearance after the booster was observed for most primary-vaccination clones (about 96% CD4, less than 90% CD8). Clonotypes appearing in both CD4 and CD8 compartments existed, and their share was small.

Only a few counts were recorded for this clonotype. The antigen is not known. CDR3 length: 15 residues. V was clipped by 1 base and J by 4 bases; unmatched bases: 4. The germline gives CDR1 MGHRA, CDR2 YSYEKL. Researchers made TCR cDNA using 5'RACE template switching, and this step added a universal primer site and UMIs. TCRdb re-called the 5' RACE reads through MiXCR, storing one row per CDR3 protein. This table holds under 350,000 distinct CDR3 sequences, about 4% found once. This receptor was obtained from a young man who received the YFV17D yellow fever vaccine. The sample in question was PBMCs, obtained 5 days after the yellow fever booster vaccination. This chain connects TRBV4-1 to TRBJ1-2, with 9 bases identical to TRBD1. The CDR3 DNA reads as TGCGCCAGCAGCCAAGCGGGACAGGGAGGCTATGGCTACACCTTC. Protein sequence: CASSQAGQGGYGYTF.